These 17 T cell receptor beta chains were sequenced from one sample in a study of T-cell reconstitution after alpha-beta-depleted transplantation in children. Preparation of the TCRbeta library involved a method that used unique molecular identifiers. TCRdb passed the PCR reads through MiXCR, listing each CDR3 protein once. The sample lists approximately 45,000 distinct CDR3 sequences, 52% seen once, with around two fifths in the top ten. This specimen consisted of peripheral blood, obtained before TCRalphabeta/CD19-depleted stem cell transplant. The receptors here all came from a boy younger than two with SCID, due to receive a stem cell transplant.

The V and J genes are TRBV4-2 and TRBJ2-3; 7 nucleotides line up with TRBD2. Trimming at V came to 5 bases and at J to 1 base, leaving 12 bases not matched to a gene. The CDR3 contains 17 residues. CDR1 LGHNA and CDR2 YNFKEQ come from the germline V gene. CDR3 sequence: CASSSAQRGGGTDTQYF. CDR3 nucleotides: TGTGCCAGCAGCTCGGCTCAGCGGGGCGGTGGCACAGATACGCAGTATTTT.

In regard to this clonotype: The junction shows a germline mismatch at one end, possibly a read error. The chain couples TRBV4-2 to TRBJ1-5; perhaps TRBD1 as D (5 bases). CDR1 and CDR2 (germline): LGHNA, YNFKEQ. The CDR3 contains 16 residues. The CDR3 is CASSQLGAYSSQPQHF. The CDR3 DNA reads TGTGCCAGCAGCCAATTAGGGGCTTATAGCAGTCAGCCCCAGCATTTT.

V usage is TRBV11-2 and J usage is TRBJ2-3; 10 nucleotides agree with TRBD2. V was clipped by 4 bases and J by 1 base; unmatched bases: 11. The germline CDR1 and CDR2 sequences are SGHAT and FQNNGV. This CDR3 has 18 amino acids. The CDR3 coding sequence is TGTGCCAGCAGCTCCCCAGCGGGGGGGCCCGTGGGCACAGATACGCAGTATTTT. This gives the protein CASSSPAGGPVGTDTQYF.

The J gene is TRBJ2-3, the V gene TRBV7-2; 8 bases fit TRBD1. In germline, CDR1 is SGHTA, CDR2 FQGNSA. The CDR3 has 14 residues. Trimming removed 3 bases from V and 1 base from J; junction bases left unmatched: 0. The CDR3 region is CASSLDRGTDTQYF. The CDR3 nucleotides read TGTGCCAGCAGCTTGGACAGGGGCACAGATACGCAGTATTTT.

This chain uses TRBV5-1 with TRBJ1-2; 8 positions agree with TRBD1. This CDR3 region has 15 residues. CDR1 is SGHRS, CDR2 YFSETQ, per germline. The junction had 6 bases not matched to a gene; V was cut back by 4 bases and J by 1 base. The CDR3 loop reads CASSPGTGLNYGYTF. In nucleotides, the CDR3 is TGCGCCAGCAGCCCTGGGACAGGTCTTAACTATGGCTACACCTTC.

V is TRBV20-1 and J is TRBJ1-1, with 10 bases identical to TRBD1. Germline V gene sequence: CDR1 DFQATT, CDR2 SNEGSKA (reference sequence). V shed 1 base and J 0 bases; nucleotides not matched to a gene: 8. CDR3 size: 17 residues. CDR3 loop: CSARGGTGAPLNTEAFF. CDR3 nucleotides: TGCAGTGCTAGAGGGGGGACAGGGGCACCGCTGAACACTGAAGCTTTCTTT.

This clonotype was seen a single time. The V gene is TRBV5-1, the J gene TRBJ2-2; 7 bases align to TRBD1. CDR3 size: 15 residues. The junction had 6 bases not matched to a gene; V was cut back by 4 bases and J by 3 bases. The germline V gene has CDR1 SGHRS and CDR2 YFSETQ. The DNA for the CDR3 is TGCGCCAGCAGCCCCGAGACAGGGTACACCGGGGAGCTGTTTTTT. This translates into CASSPETGYTGELFF.

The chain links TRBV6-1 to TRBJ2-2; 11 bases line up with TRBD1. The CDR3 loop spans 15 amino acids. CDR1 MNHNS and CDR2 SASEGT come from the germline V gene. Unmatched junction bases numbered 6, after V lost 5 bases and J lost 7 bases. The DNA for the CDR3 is TGTGCCAGCAGTACCCCGGACAGGGGGCGCGGGGAGCTGTTTTTT. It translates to CASSTPDRGRGELFF.

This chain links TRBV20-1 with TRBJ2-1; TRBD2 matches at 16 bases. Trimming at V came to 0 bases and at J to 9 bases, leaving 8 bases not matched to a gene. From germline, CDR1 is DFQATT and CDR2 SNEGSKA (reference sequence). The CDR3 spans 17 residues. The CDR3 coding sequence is TGCAGTGCTAGAGATTGGGGGACTAGCGGGGGGGCTGGTGAGCAGTTCTTC. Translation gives CSARDWGTSGGAGEQFF.

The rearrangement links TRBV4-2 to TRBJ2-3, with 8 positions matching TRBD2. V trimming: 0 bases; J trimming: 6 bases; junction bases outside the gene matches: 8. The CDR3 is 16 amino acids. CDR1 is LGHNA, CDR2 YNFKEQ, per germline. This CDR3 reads CASSQEVAGYGDTQYF. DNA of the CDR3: TGTGCCAGCAGCCAAGAGGTAGCGGGGTATGGGGATACGCAGTATTTT.

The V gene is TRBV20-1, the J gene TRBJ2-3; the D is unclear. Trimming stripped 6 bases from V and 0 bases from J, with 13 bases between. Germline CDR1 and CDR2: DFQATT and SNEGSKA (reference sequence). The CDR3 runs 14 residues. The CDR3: CSARVRGSTDTQYF. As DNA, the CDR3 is TGCAGTGCGCGCGTCCGCGGTAGCACAGATACGCAGTATTTT.

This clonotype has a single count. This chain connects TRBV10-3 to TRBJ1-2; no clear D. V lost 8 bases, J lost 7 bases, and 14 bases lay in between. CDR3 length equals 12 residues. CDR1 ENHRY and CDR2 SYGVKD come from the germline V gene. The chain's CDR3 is CAIRLMAGGYTF. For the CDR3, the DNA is TGTGCCATCCGACTAATGGCGGGTGGCTACACCTTC.

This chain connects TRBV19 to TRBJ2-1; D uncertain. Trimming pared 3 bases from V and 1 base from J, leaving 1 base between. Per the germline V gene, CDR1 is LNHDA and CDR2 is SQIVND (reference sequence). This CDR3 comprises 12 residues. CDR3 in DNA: TGTGCCAGTAGTATGTCCTACAATGAGCAGTTCTTC. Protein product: CASSMSYNEQFF. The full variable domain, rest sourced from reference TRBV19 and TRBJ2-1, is DGGITQSPKYLFRKEGQNVTLSCEQNLNHDAMYWYRQDPGQGLRLIYYSQIVNDFQKGDIAEGYSVSREKKESFPLTVTSAQKNPTAFYLCASSMSYNEQFFGPGTRLTVL.

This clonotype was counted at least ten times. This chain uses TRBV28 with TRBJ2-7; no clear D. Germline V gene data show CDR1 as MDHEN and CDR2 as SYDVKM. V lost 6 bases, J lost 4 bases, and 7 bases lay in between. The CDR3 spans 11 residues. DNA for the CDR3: TGTGCCAGCAGCTTAGGGTACGAGCAGTACTTC. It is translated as CASSLGYEQYF.

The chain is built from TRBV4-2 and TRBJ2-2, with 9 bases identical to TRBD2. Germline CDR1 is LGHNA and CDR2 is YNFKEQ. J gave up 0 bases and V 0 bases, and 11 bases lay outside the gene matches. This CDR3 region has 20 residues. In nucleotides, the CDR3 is TGTGCCAGCAGCCAAGATAAAGTAGCGGGGGTTACCGCGAACACCGGGGAGCTGTTTTTT. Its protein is CASSQDKVAGVTANTGELFF.

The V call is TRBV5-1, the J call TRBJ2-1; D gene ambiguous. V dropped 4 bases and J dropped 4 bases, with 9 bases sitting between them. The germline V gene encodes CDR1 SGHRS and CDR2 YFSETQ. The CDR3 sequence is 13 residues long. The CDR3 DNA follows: TGCGCCAGCAGCCCGGACCGATACAATGAGCAGTTCTTC. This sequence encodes CASSPDRYNEQFF.

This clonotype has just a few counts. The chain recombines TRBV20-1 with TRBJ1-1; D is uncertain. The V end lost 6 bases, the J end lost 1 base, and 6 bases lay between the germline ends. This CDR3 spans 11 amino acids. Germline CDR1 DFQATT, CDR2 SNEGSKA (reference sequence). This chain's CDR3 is CSASANTEAFF. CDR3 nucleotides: TGCAGTGCATCCGCGAACACTGAAGCTTTCTTT.